One sample yielded the 4 T cell receptor beta chains listed below, sequenced in a study of T cells of healthy individuals (dated by TCRdb to 2016 to 2019). The method behind the library was 5' RACE. Sequencing took place on an Illumina MiSeq. In-frame beta chains were kept once TCRdb had trimmed the public reads at Q25 with fastp and called clones with MiXCR. Every distinct CDR3 protein forms one entry, paired with its most common genes and DNA. In all, the sample holds 95,000 to 100,000 distinct CDR3 sequences, and approximately 15% of those were seen once. The top ten constitute roughly 6.1% of the sample. These receptors all stem from a human donor in good health.

There are many counts of this clonotype. The CDR3 nucleotides read TGTGCCAGCAGGTTCGACAGTTTCGCTACCAGCGAAGCTTTCTTT. Amino acids: CASRFDSFATSEAFF. The chain is built from TRBV28 and TRBJ1-1; D may be TRBD1 (5 bases). With 6 bases removed from V and 8 bases from J, the gap between germline ends came to 22 bases. The CDR3 covers 15 residues. CDR1 and CDR2 from the germline V gene are MDHEN and SYDVKM.

Only a few counts were recorded for this clonotype. V is TRBV20-1 and J is TRBJ2-2, with D maybe TRBD1 (6 bases). V lost 6 bases to trimming and J lost 4 bases, with 21 bases between them. CDR3 size: 16 residues. CDR1 and CDR2 (germline): DFQATT, SNEGSKA (reference sequence). The DNA for the CDR3 is TGCAGTGCCATCCGGGACATGGGATTCTTCACCGGGGAGCTGTTTTTT. Its translation is CSAIRDMGFFTGELFF.

DNA of the CDR3: TGCGCCAGCAGCCTCAATAGCGTTACCGGGGAGCTGTTTTTT. This translates into CASSLNSVTGELFF. The chain has TRBV5-1 and TRBJ2-2; tentative D call: TRBD2 (5 bases). Trimming cost V 4 bases and J 5 bases, with 12 bases left between them. Germline CDR1 SGHRS, CDR2 YFSETQ. The CDR3 covers 14 residues.

The gene calls are TRBV6-1 and TRBJ1-1; 7 positions match TRBD1. The germline V gene has CDR1 MNHNS and CDR2 SASEGT. Trimming cost V 6 bases and J 4 bases; bases outside gene matches: 5. CDR3 length equals 13 residues. The CDR3 spells CASRVTGVTEAFF. As DNA, the CDR3 is TGTGCCAGCAGAGTAACAGGGGTCACTGAAGCTTTCTTT.